This TCR beta chain is drawn from a study of blood T cell repertoires in COVID-19. The table came from immunoSEQ multiplex PCR; TCRdb's copy has only in-frame clones and leaves some out. The sample yields approximately 84,000 clones, roughly 90% seen once. The CDR3 has 15 residues. In germline, CDR1 is MGHRA, CDR2 YSYEKL. V was trimmed by 0 bases and J by 11 bases, leaving 19 bases between them. The V call is TRBV4-1, the J call TRBJ1-1; TRBD1 might be the D (5 bases). The source is a human donor with active COVID-19. The donor label of this sample is uncertain. Sequenced sample: peripheral blood. The CDR3 DNA reads as TGCGCCAGCAGCCAAGATGGGGTCGGGGGAACCTGGGCTTTCTTT. This translates into CASSQDGVGGTWAFF.